This is a list of T cell receptor beta chains from one sample in a study of identical twins. From the 5' RACE reads, TCRdb called clonotypes with MiXCR, one entry per CDR3 protein. In the table there are some 1,700,000 distinct CDR3 sequences, around 33% of which are singletons. Sequenced material: cord blood. The receptors originated from a newborn girl in good health. CDR3s include the opening cysteine and the closing phenylalanine or tryptophan. Fields, in order: V gene, clone size, J gene, D gene, CDR3 protein, CDR3 DNA. The D gene is left open where the match is weak. Some rows have no size entry. The others give once, few or many, or a class for an expanded clone.

v_call: TRBV4-2; clone_size: many; j_call: TRBJ2-3; d_call: .; cdr3_aa: CASSQAGTQYF; cdr3_nt: TGTGCCAGCAGCCAAGCTGGTACGCAGTATTTT
v_call: TRBV29-1; clone_size: .; j_call: TRBJ2-1; d_call: .; cdr3_aa: CSVYNEQFF; cdr3_nt: TGCAGCGTATACAATGAGCAGTTCTTC
v_call: TRBV11-2; clone_size: .; j_call: TRBJ2-2; d_call: .; cdr3_aa: CASSLDRSSGELFF; cdr3_nt: TGTGCCAGCAGCTTAGATCGTTCGAGCGGGGAGCTGTTTTTT
v_call: TRBV2; clone_size: .; j_call: TRBJ1-1; d_call: .; cdr3_aa: CASSDQGPEAFF; cdr3_nt: TGTGCCAGCAGTGATCAGGGCCCTGAAGCTTTCTTT
v_call: TRBV20-1; clone_size: once; j_call: TRBJ2-3; d_call: TRBD2; cdr3_aa: CSALLAGGLGDTQYF; cdr3_nt: TGCAGTGCTTTACTAGCGGGAGGACTCGGGGATACGCAGTATTTT
v_call: TRBV16; clone_size: .; j_call: TRBJ1-4; d_call: .; cdr3_aa: CASSRWTTNEKLFF; cdr3_nt: TGTGCCAGCAGCCGATGGACAACTAATGAAAAACTGTTTTTT
v_call: TRBV5-1; clone_size: few; j_call: TRBJ2-1; d_call: TRBD1; cdr3_aa: CASSLYTGGQFF; cdr3_nt: TGCGCCAGCAGCTTATATACAGGGGGACAGTTCTTC
v_call: TRBV20-1; clone_size: .; j_call: TRBJ2-5; d_call: TRBD2; cdr3_aa: CSARERGLAGWWANNEQYF; cdr3_nt: TGCAGTGCTAGAGAACGGGGACTAGCGGGATGGTGGGCCAACAATGAGCAGTACTTC
v_call: TRBV24-1; clone_size: .; j_call: TRBJ1-6; d_call: .; cdr3_aa: CATSASRSPLHF; cdr3_nt: TGTGCCACCAGTGCTAGTAGGTCACCCCTCCACTTT
v_call: TRBV20-1; clone_size: few; j_call: TRBJ1-3; d_call: .; cdr3_aa: CSADSSGNTIYF; cdr3_nt: TGCAGTGCTGACAGCTCTGGAAACACCATATATTTT
v_call: TRBV19; clone_size: .; j_call: TRBJ2-1; d_call: .; cdr3_aa: CASSITAGKETQFF; cdr3_nt: TGTGCCAGTAGTATAACGGCAGGGAAAGAGACCCAGTTCTTC
v_call: TRBV12-3/TRBV12-4; clone_size: .; j_call: TRBJ1-2; d_call: TRBD1; cdr3_aa: CASSLATGTGDGYTF; cdr3_nt: TGTGCCAGCAGTTTGGCCACCGGGACAGGGGACGGCTACACCTTC
v_call: TRBV16; clone_size: few; j_call: TRBJ1-5; d_call: TRBD1; cdr3_aa: CASSQVRGHQPQHF; cdr3_nt: TGTGCCAGCAGCCAGGTCAGGGGGCATCAGCCCCAGCATTTT
v_call: TRBV4-2; clone_size: many; j_call: TRBJ2-3; d_call: TRBD2; cdr3_aa: CASSHDPSSSGGDTDTQYF; cdr3_nt: TGTGCCAGCAGCCACGACCCTAGTTCTAGCGGGGGAGATACAGATACGCAGTATTTT
v_call: TRBV3-1; clone_size: .; j_call: TRBJ2-3; d_call: .; cdr3_aa: CASSQPGTQYF; cdr3_nt: TGTGCCAGCAGCCAGCCAGGTACGCAGTATTTT
v_call: TRBV12-3/TRBV12-4; clone_size: few; j_call: TRBJ2-1; d_call: .; cdr3_aa: CASGLIARRADEQFF; cdr3_nt: TGTGCCAGCGGCTTAATAGCGCGGCGGGCGGATGAGCAGTTCTTC
v_call: TRBV9; clone_size: .; j_call: TRBJ2-1; d_call: TRBD2; cdr3_aa: CASSVGGLAGKFF; cdr3_nt: TGTGCCAGCAGCGTAGGAGGGCTAGCGGGAAAGTTCTTC
v_call: TRBV9; clone_size: few; j_call: TRBJ2-3; d_call: .; cdr3_aa: CASREGSGNSDTQYF; cdr3_nt: TGTGCCAGCAGAGAAGGATCAGGGAATTCAGATACGCAGTATTTT
v_call: TRBV2; clone_size: .; j_call: TRBJ2-1; d_call: TRBD2; cdr3_aa: CASSTSALAGNNEQFF; cdr3_nt: TGTGCCAGCAGTACCTCCGCGCTAGCGGGGAACAATGAGCAGTTCTTC
v_call: TRBV6-7; clone_size: few; j_call: TRBJ2-2; d_call: .; cdr3_aa: CASWENTGELFF; cdr3_nt: TGTGCCAGCTGGGAAAACACCGGGGAGCTGTTTTTT
v_call: TRBV12-3/TRBV12-4; clone_size: few; j_call: TRBJ1-1; d_call: .; cdr3_aa: CASQGRGTEAFF; cdr3_nt: TGTGCCAGTCAGGGCCGGGGCACTGAAGCTTTCTTT
v_call: TRBV7-9; clone_size: many; j_call: TRBJ2-1; d_call: TRBD2; cdr3_aa: CASSLVGGYYNEQFF; cdr3_nt: TGTGCCAGCAGCTTAGTGGGGGGGTACTACAATGAGCAGTTCTTC
v_call: TRBV27; clone_size: many; j_call: TRBJ2-3; d_call: .; cdr3_aa: CASSPYPGDTQYF; cdr3_nt: TGTGCCAGCAGCCCCTATCCCGGGGATACGCAGTATTTT
v_call: TRBV21-1; clone_size: .; j_call: TRBJ2-2; d_call: .; cdr3_aa: CASSKRASGQVSGELFF; cdr3_nt: TGTGCCAGCAGCAAACGTGCTAGCGGCCAGGTCTCCGGGGAGCTGTTTTTT
v_call: TRBV6-4; clone_size: .; j_call: TRBJ1-1; d_call: .; cdr3_aa: CASSDPHSAGNTEAFF; cdr3_nt: TGTGCCAGCAGTGACCCCCATTCGGCAGGGAACACTGAAGCTTTCTTT
v_call: TRBV18; clone_size: few; j_call: TRBJ2-5; d_call: .; cdr3_aa: CASSPPGRRQETQYF; cdr3_nt: TGTGCCAGCTCTCCACCAGGGCGCCGGCAAGAGACCCAGTACTTC
v_call: TRBV18; clone_size: .; j_call: TRBJ1-5; d_call: .; cdr3_aa: CASSVGGPSNQPQHF; cdr3_nt: TGTGCCAGCTCGGTCGGGGGCCCAAGCAATCAGCCCCAGCATTTT
v_call: TRBV6-6; clone_size: .; j_call: TRBJ2-3; d_call: .; cdr3_aa: CASSPPGGGDTQYF; cdr3_nt: TGTGCCAGCAGTCCCCCTGGGGGTGGGGATACGCAGTATTTT
v_call: TRBV5-1; clone_size: many; j_call: TRBJ2-3; d_call: .; cdr3_aa: CASSSRQAGRTDTQYF; cdr3_nt: TGCGCCAGCAGCTCGCGACAGGCCGGTAGGACAGATACGCAGTATTTT
v_call: TRBV27; clone_size: few; j_call: TRBJ2-3; d_call: .; cdr3_aa: CASWRGRQVDTQYF; cdr3_nt: TGTGCCAGCTGGCGGGGGCGACAGGTAGATACGCAGTATTTT
v_call: TRBV19; clone_size: .; j_call: TRBJ2-2; d_call: .; cdr3_aa: CASRPGQGVTGELFF; cdr3_nt: TGTGCCAGTAGACCCGGGCAGGGTGTAACCGGGGAGCTGTTTTTT
v_call: TRBV2; clone_size: .; j_call: TRBJ1-3; d_call: .; cdr3_aa: CASPDSSGNTIYF; cdr3_nt: TGTGCCAGCCCTGACAGCTCTGGAAACACCATATATTTT
v_call: TRBV20-1; clone_size: .; j_call: TRBJ2-1; d_call: TRBD2; cdr3_aa: CSALSGGASNEQFF; cdr3_nt: TGCAGTGCTCTTAGCGGGGGGGCGTCCAATGAGCAGTTCTTC
v_call: TRBV27; clone_size: .; j_call: TRBJ2-1; d_call: .; cdr3_aa: CASAIATGYNEQFF; cdr3_nt: TGTGCCAGCGCTATCGCGACAGGCTACAATGAGCAGTTCTTC
v_call: TRBV20-1; clone_size: .; j_call: TRBJ2-1; d_call: .; cdr3_aa: CSAREGGPMHNEQFF; cdr3_nt: TGCAGTGCTAGGGAGGGGGGGCCTATGCACAATGAGCAGTTCTTC
v_call: TRBV28; clone_size: once; j_call: TRBJ2-1; d_call: TRBD2; cdr3_aa: CASRPGTSKYNEQFF; cdr3_nt: TGTGCCAGCAGACCGGGGACTAGCAAATACAATGAGCAGTTCTTC
v_call: TRBV6-6; clone_size: many; j_call: TRBJ2-3; d_call: TRBD2; cdr3_aa: CASSYVGGGDTQYF; cdr3_nt: TGTGCCAGCAGTTACGTTGGCGGGGGAGATACGCAGTATTTT
v_call: TRBV28; clone_size: few; j_call: TRBJ1-2; d_call: .; cdr3_aa: CASSFGSLDHGYTF; cdr3_nt: TGTGCCAGCAGTTTCGGTTCTCTCGACCATGGCTACACCTTC
v_call: TRBV5-1; clone_size: .; j_call: TRBJ2-1; d_call: .; cdr3_aa: CASSLVSQGYYNEQFF; cdr3_nt: TGCGCCAGCAGCTTGGTGTCCCAAGGGTACTACAATGAGCAGTTCTTC
v_call: TRBV20-1; clone_size: .; j_call: TRBJ2-3; d_call: TRBD2; cdr3_aa: CSAIGLAGGEDTQYF; cdr3_nt: TGCAGTGCTATTGGACTAGCGGGAGGTGAAGATACGCAGTATTTT
v_call: TRBV9; clone_size: .; j_call: TRBJ1-5; d_call: .; cdr3_aa: CARIPSGTTSNQPQHF; cdr3_nt: TGTGCCAGGATCCCTTCCGGGACAACGAGCAATCAGCCCCAGCATTTT
v_call: TRBV20-1; clone_size: .; j_call: TRBJ2-3; d_call: TRBD2; cdr3_aa: CSARERETSDTQYF; cdr3_nt: TGCAGTGCTAGAGAGCGGGAGACCTCAGATACGCAGTATTTT
v_call: TRBV20-1; clone_size: .; j_call: TRBJ1-5; d_call: .; cdr3_aa: CSARGLMDQPQHF; cdr3_nt: TGCAGTGCTAGAGGTTTGATGGATCAGCCCCAGCATTTT
v_call: TRBV27; clone_size: .; j_call: TRBJ2-1; d_call: TRBD2; cdr3_aa: CASSLSPALTSGNEQFF; cdr3_nt: TGTGCCAGCAGTTTATCCCCAGCCCTGACTAGCGGGAATGAGCAGTTCTTC
v_call: TRBV5-6; clone_size: .; j_call: TRBJ2-1; d_call: TRBD1; cdr3_aa: CASSLGKDRGYNEQFF; cdr3_nt: TGTGCCAGCAGCTTGGGCAAGGACAGGGGATACAATGAGCAGTTCTTC
v_call: TRBV7-2; clone_size: once; j_call: TRBJ1-1; d_call: .; cdr3_aa: CASSLAFGGGMVGTEAFF; cdr3_nt: TGTGCCAGCAGCTTAGCGTTCGGGGGCGGAATGGTAGGCACTGAAGCTTTCTTT
v_call: TRBV21-1; clone_size: .; j_call: TRBJ2-4; d_call: .; cdr3_aa: CASSKGGSGTGLYNEQYF; cdr3_nt: TGTGCCAGCAGCAAAGGAGGATCCGGGACAGGCCTATACAATGAGCAGTACTTC
v_call: TRBV7-2; clone_size: .; j_call: TRBJ2-5; d_call: TRBD1; cdr3_aa: CASSLAGTGRETQYF; cdr3_nt: TGTGCCAGCAGCTTAGCAGGGACAGGACGAGAGACCCAGTACTTC
v_call: TRBV28; clone_size: .; j_call: TRBJ1-2; d_call: .; cdr3_aa: CASGGLPNYGYTF; cdr3_nt: TGTGCCAGCGGTGGACTCCCAAACTATGGCTACACCTTC
v_call: TRBV20-1; clone_size: few; j_call: TRBJ2-5; d_call: .; cdr3_aa: CSARTARETQYF; cdr3_nt: TGCAGTGCAAGGACAGCAAGAGAGACCCAGTACTTC
v_call: TRBV14; clone_size: few; j_call: TRBJ2-1; d_call: .; cdr3_aa: CASSQEFGTDAYNEQFF; cdr3_nt: TGTGCCAGCAGCCAAGAATTCGGCACTGACGCCTACAATGAGCAGTTCTTC
v_call: TRBV13; clone_size: .; j_call: TRBJ2-7; d_call: .; cdr3_aa: CASSSGLLAYEQYF; cdr3_nt: TGTGCCAGCAGCTCGGGACTTCTTGCCTACGAGCAGTACTTC
v_call: TRBV24-1; clone_size: few; j_call: TRBJ2-3; d_call: TRBD2; cdr3_aa: CATSAASSGGTDTQYF; cdr3_nt: TGTGCCACCAGTGCGGCATCTAGCGGGGGCACAGATACGCAGTATTTT
v_call: TRBV6-2/TRBV6-3; clone_size: few; j_call: TRBJ2-1; d_call: .; cdr3_aa: CASSSILAAGAEQFF; cdr3_nt: TGTGCCAGCAGTTCGATCCTAGCCGCGGGTGCCGAGCAGTTCTTC
v_call: TRBV20-1; clone_size: .; j_call: TRBJ2-5; d_call: .; cdr3_aa: CSARPRQLEETQYF; cdr3_nt: TGCAGTGCTAGACCTCGCCAACTAGAGGAGACCCAGTACTTC